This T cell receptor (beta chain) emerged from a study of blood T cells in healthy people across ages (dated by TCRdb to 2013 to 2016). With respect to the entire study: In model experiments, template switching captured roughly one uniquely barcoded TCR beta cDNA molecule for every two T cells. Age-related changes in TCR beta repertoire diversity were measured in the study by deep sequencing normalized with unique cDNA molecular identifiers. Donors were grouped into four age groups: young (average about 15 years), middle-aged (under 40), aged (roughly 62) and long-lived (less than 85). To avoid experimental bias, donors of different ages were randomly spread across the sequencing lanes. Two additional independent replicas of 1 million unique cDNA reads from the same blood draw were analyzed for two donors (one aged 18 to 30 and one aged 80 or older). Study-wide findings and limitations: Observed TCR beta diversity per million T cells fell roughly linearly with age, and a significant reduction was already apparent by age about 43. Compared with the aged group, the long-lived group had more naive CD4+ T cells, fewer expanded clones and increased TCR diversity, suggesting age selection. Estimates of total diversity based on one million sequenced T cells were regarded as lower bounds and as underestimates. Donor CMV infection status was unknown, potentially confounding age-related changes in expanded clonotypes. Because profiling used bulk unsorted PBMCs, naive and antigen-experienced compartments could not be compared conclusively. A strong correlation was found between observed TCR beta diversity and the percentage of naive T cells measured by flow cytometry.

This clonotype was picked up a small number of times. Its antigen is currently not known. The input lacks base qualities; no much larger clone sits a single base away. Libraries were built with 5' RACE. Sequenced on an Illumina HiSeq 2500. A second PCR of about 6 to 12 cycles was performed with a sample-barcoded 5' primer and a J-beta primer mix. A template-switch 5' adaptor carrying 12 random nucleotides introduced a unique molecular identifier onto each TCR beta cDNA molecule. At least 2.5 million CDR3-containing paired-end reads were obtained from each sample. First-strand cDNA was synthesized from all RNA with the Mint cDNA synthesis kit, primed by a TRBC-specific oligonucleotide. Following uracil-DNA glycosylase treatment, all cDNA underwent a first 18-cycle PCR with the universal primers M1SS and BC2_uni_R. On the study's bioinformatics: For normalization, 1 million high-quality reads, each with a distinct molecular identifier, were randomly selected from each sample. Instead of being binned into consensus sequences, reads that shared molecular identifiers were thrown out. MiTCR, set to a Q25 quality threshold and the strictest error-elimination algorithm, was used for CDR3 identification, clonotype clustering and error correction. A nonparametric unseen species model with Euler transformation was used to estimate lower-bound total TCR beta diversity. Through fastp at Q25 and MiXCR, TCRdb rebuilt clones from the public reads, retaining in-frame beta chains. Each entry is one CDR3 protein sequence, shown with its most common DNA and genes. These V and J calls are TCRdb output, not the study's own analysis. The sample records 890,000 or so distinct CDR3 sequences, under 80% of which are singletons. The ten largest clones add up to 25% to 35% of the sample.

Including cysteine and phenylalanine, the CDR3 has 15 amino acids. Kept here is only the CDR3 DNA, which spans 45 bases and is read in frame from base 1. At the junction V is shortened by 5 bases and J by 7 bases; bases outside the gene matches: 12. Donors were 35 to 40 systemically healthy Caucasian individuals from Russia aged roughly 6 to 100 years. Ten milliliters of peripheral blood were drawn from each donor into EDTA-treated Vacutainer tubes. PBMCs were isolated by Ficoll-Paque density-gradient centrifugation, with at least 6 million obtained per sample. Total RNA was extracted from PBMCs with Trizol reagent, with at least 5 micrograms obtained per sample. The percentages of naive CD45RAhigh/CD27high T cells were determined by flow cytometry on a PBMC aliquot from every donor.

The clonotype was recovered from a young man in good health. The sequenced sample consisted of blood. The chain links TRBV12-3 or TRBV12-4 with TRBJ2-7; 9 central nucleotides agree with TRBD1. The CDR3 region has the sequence CASSPAGQGLWEQYF. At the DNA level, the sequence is TGTGCCAGCAGTCCCGCAGGACAGGGGTTATGGGAGCAGTACTTC.